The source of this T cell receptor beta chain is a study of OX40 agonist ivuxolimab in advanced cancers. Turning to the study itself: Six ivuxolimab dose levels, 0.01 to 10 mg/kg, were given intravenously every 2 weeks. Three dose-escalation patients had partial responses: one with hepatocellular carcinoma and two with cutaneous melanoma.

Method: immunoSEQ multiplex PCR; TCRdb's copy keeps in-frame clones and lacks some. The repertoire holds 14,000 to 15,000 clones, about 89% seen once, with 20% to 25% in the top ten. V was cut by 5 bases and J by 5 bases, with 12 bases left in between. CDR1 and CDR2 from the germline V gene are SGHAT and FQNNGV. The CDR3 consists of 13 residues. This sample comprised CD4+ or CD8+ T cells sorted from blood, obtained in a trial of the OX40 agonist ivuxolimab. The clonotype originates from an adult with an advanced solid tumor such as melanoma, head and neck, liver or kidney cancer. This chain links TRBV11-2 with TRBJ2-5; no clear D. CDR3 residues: CASSAISTETQYF. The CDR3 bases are TGTGCCAGCAGCGCCATATCTACGGAGACCCAGTACTTC.